This entry lists 32 T cell receptor beta chains sequenced from one sample in a study of cytomegalovirus exposure and HLA in healthy donors. Amplification used 60 Vbeta primers and 13 Jbeta primers. This table comes from immunoSEQ multiplex PCR, and its TCRdb copy is limited to in-frame clones, with some not included. The table has roughly 130,000 clones, around 65% seen once. Source material: PBMCs. These TCRs come from a woman in her sixties in good health and CMV-seronegative.

DNA of the CDR3: TGTGCCAGCAGCTTACGACAAGGGGGCACTGAAGCTTTCTTT. Its translation: CASSLRQGGTEAFF. The rearrangement joins TRBV7-8 to TRBJ1-1; a possible D gene is TRBD1 (6 bases). The V gene lost 2 bases and the J gene lost 4 bases, with 11 bases spanning the gap. The germline CDR1 and CDR2 sequences are SGHVS and FQNEAQ. The CDR3 contains 14 residues.

The chain carries TRBV12-1 and TRBJ1-4; the DNA was not used to check the table's D call, TRBD1. TRBV12-1 is annotated as a pseudogene. The CDR3 totals 14 residues. As DNA, the CDR3 is TGTGCCAGCAGCTTCAGACAGGGACAGGAAAAACTGTTTTTT. The encoded protein is CASSFRQGQEKLFF.

V usage is TRBV13 and J usage is TRBJ2-5, with 12 bases that match TRBD2. The trim removed 2 bases at V and 3 bases at J, leaving 4 bases unmatched. The CDR3 is 16 residues long. Looked up from germline, CDR1 is PRHDT and CDR2 is FYEKMQ (reference sequence). The CDR3 DNA follows: TGTGCCAGCAGCTTACGACTAGCGGGAGATGAAGAGACCCAGTACTTC. Translated, it gives CASSLRLAGDEETQYF. The variable domain in full, with the rest retrieved from reference TRBV13 and TRBJ2-5, is AAGVIQSPRHLIKEKRETATLKCYPIPRHDTVYWYQQGPGQDPQFLISFYEKMQSDKGSIPDRFSAQQFSDYHSELNMSSLELGDSALYFCASSLRLAGDEETQYFGPGTRLLVL.

The rearrangement links TRBV5-4 to TRBJ1-2, with 7 bases lining up with TRBD1. The germline gives CDR1 SGHNT, CDR2 YYREEE (reference sequence). The length of the CDR3 is 14 residues. V was clipped by 3 bases and J by 4 bases; unmatched bases: 6. The CDR3 DNA reads as TGTGCCAGCAGCTCAGGGGGTGAGAGCTATGGCTACACCTTC. This encodes CASSSGGESYGYTF.

V gene TRBV6-5 combines with J gene TRBJ1-3, with 7 positions matching TRBD1. Germline V gene lookup returns CDR1 MNHEY and CDR2 SVGAGI. The trim removed 4 bases at V and 3 bases at J, leaving 6 bases unmatched. This CDR3 has 15 amino acids. Written as DNA, the CDR3 is TGTGCCAGCAGTTTGACAGGGTACGGTGGAAACACCATATATTTT. It encodes CASSLTGYGGNTIYF.

In this sample, this clone turned up a few times. The V gene is TRBV19, the J gene TRBJ2-1, with D maybe TRBD2 (6 bases). The CDR3 runs 16 residues. V lost 6 bases and J 5 bases, leaving 20 bases between the germline ends. Germline CDR1 is LNHDA and CDR2 is SQIVND (reference sequence). CDR3: CASRTRRGLPNNEQFF. The CDR3 bases are TGTGCCAGTAGAACTAGGAGAGGACTACCTAACAATGAGCAGTTCTTC.

This clone was seen only a few times. The genes are TRBV6-1 and TRBJ2-7; no clear D gene. The V gene lost 0 bases and the J gene lost 2 bases, with 14 bases spanning the gap. The CDR3 contains 16 residues. Germline V gene data show CDR1 as MNHNS and CDR2 as SASEGT. As DNA, the CDR3 is TGTGCCAGCAGTGAAGCGGTATTCGACTTGACCTACGAGCAGTACTTC. Translating gives CASSEAVFDLTYEQYF.

This clone was seen only a few times. The chain combines TRBV19 with TRBJ2-6; tentative D call: TRBD2 (6 bases). This CDR3 is built from 13 residues. Trimming stripped 3 bases from V and 11 bases from J, with 11 bases between. Germline-derived CDR1 and CDR2 are LNHDA and SQIVND (reference sequence). CDR3 sequence reads: CASSIGGSDVLTF. The CDR3 region has the DNA TGTGCCAGTAGTATTGGGGGGTCAGACGTCCTGACTTTC.

The gene calls are TRBV18 and TRBJ2-3, with D tentatively TRBD1 (5 bases). Germline V gene data show CDR1 as KGHSH and CDR2 as LQKENI. Trimming took off 0 bases at V and 1 base at J, with 5 bases between the two ends. The CDR3 spans 14 residues. The CDR3 here is CASSPPTGTDTQYF. The CDR3 bases are TGTGCCAGCTCACCACCGACAGGCACAGATACGCAGTATTTT.

The chain uses TRBV13 and TRBJ1-1; a weak D match, TRBD1 (5 bases). Trimming shortened V by 5 bases and J by 4 bases, and 17 bases separated the two germline ends. Germline CDR1 reads PRHDT; CDR2 reads FYEKMQ (reference sequence). This CDR3 spans 15 amino acids. In DNA, the CDR3 is TGTGCCAGCAGCAAATACATTGGGGGGATCACTGAAGCTTTCTTT. This encodes CASSKYIGGITEAFF.

The J gene is TRBJ1-2, the V gene TRBV6-1, with 9 bases lining up with TRBD1. The J segment lost 2 bases and the V segment lost 6 bases, leaving 7 bases of the junction unmatched. Germline CDR1 and CDR2: MNHNS and SASEGT. The CDR3 runs to 15 residues. CDR3 in amino acids: CASSRTGGSNYGYTF. In DNA, the CDR3 is TGTGCCAGCAGCCGAACAGGGGGCAGCAACTATGGCTACACCTTC.

This clone was seen only a few times. This CDR3 is CASSLGPGQGETQYF. The CDR3 DNA follows: TGCGCCAGCAGCTTGGGTCCAGGACAGGGAGAGACCCAGTACTTC. The chain has TRBV5-1 and TRBJ2-5; 8 nucleotides match TRBD1. This CDR3 has 15 amino acids. The V gene's germline CDR1 is SGHRS and CDR2 YFSETQ. With 0 bases clipped from V and 4 bases from J, the junction kept 5 bases outside the gene matches.

This rearrangement joins TRBV4-1 to TRBJ1-4; no reliable D call. With 0 bases removed from V and 5 bases from J, the gap between germline ends came to 7 bases. Germline V gene sequence: CDR1 MGHRA, CDR2 YSYEKL. This CDR3 has 14 residues. This CDR3 is CASSQDPQNEKLFF. In DNA form, the CDR3 reads TGCGCCAGCAGCCAAGATCCCCAGAATGAAAAACTGTTTTTT.

This clone appeared once. The chain recombines TRBV7-2 with TRBJ1-1, with 9 nucleotides matching TRBD1. Germline assignment: CDR1 SGHTA and CDR2 FQGNSA. The CDR3 length is 16 residues. Trimming removed 0 bases from V and 5 bases from J; junction bases left unmatched: 7. The CDR3 is CASSLALGQGQTEAFF. CDR3 nucleotide sequence: TGTGCCAGCAGCTTAGCCCTCGGACAGGGGCAAACTGAAGCTTTCTTT.

This clone was detected a few times. This rearrangement joins TRBV19 to TRBJ2-2; tentative D call: TRBD2 (6 bases). Trimming took 2 bases from V and 6 from J, leaving 19 bases between them. Looked up from germline, CDR1 is LNHDA and CDR2 is SQIVND (reference sequence). The CDR3 sequence is 17 residues long. Written as DNA, the CDR3 is TGTGCCAGTAGTATATGGGTGGGGAGGTCCGGGGCCGGGGAGCTGTTTTTT. As protein: CASSIWVGRSGAGELFF. Drawing the rest from reference TRBV19 and TRBJ2-2, the complete variable domain is DGGITQSPKYLFRKEGQNVTLSCEQNLNHDAMYWYRQDPGQGLRLIYYSQIVNDFQKGDIAEGYSVSREKKESFPLTVTSAQKNPTAFYLCASSIWVGRSGAGELFFGEGSRLTVL.

The chain is built from TRBV9 and TRBJ2-4; the D gene is possibly TRBD2 (6 bases). In germline, CDR1 is SGDLS, CDR2 YYNGEE. This CDR3 contains 15 residues. Trimming removed 0 bases at V and 3 bases at J, with 10 bases between. In DNA, the CDR3 is TGTGCCAGCAGCGTAGTCCCGGAGGGCAAAAACATTCAGTACTTC. It specifies CASSVVPEGKNIQYF.

J is TRBJ2-3 and V is TRBV5-1, with 9 nucleotides matching TRBD2. With V trimmed by 1 base and J by 6 bases, 18 bases remained unmatched. The V gene's germline CDR1 is SGHRS and CDR2 YFSETQ. The CDR3 is made up of 19 amino acids. The CDR3 loop is CASSLSFSVAGAMGDTQYF. CDR3 in DNA: TGCGCCAGCAGCTTGTCTTTTTCGGTAGCGGGGGCCATGGGGGATACGCAGTATTTT.

The CDR3 here is CASSIDRAPTNEKLFF. The DNA of the CDR3 is TGTGCCAGTAGTATAGACAGGGCCCCAACTAATGAAAAACTGTTTTTT. The chain has TRBV19 and TRBJ1-4; D might be TRBD1 (5 bases). V was trimmed by 0 bases and J by 0 bases, leaving 8 bases between them. CDR1 is LNHDA and CDR2 is SQIVND in the germline V gene (reference sequence). This CDR3 region has 16 residues.

This chain connects TRBV14 to TRBJ2-1; 8 nucleotides match TRBD2. Germline assignment: CDR1 SGHDN and CDR2 FVKESK. Trimming cost V 6 bases and J 7 bases; bases outside gene matches: 8. The CDR3 sequence is 14 residues long. CDR3 coding DNA: TGTGCCAGCAGAATCGGGGGGGCGGGGAATGAGCAGTTCTTC. Amino acid sequence: CASRIGGAGNEQFF.

Of note for this clone: Other nucleotide sequences in the sample specify the same CDR3. The chain is built from TRBV7-2 and TRBJ2-5; 7 bases agree with TRBD2. Germline V gene lookup returns CDR1 SGHTA and CDR2 FQGNSA. The CDR3 has 14 residues. V was clipped by 0 bases and J by 2 bases; unmatched bases: 0. This chain's CDR3 is CASSLAGGQETQYF. The CDR3 coding sequence is TGTGCCAGCAGCTTAGCGGGGGGGCAAGAGACCCAGTACTTC.

The chain couples TRBV7-2 to TRBJ2-7, with D maybe TRBD2 (5 bases). The CDR3 loop spans 15 amino acids. Germline V gene sequence: CDR1 SGHTA, CDR2 FQGNSA. V shed 3 bases and J shed 3 bases, with 15 bases lying between them. The CDR3 DNA is TGTGCCAGCAGCTTTGGGAGCGCTAATATCTACGAGCAGTACTTC. Its protein product is CASSFGSANIYEQYF.

The J gene is TRBJ2-1, the V gene TRBV7-2; tentative D call: TRBD2 (5 bases). The CDR3 has 15 amino acids. CDR1 SGHTA and CDR2 FQGNSA come from the germline V gene. Between the trimmed V and J ends, which lost 1 base and 5 bases, there was a span of 12 bases. The CDR3 DNA is TGTGCCAGCAGCTTAGTGGCTAGCCGAGACAATGAGCAGTTCTTC. The encoded protein is CASSLVASRDNEQFF.

The chain is built from TRBV19 and TRBJ1-2, with 9 nucleotides matching TRBD1. Per the germline V gene, CDR1 is LNHDA and CDR2 is SQIVND (reference sequence). This CDR3 is built from 13 residues. V gave up 6 bases and J gave up 6 bases; unmatched junction bases: 5. CDR3 in amino acids: CASREQGAHGYTF. The CDR3 DNA is TGTGCCAGTAGGGAACAGGGGGCGCATGGCTACACCTTC.

The chain uses TRBV7-9 and TRBJ1-4; D gene uncertain. V lost 4 bases, J lost 8 bases, and 5 bases lay in between. CDR3 length: 11 residues. CDR1 and CDR2 (germline): SEHNR, FQNEAQ (reference sequence). CDR3 protein: CASSSLEKLFF. The DNA of the CDR3 is TGTGCCAGCAGCTCCTTGGAAAAACTGTTTTTT.

The rearrangement uses TRBV4-1 and TRBJ2-1, with 9 bases aligning to TRBD2. The J segment lost 9 bases and the V segment lost 0 bases, leaving 9 bases of the junction unmatched. The CDR3 spans 16 residues. Germline V gene lookup returns CDR1 MGHRA and CDR2 YSYEKL. In DNA form, the CDR3 reads TGCGCCAGCAGCCAAGAAGCTAGCGGGATCGGGGTTGAGCAGTTCTTC. Its translation is CASSQEASGIGVEQFF.

This chain joins TRBV7-8 and TRBJ1-2, with D tentatively TRBD1 (6 bases). V was clipped by 1 base and J by 2 bases, with 8 bases between them. Germline CDR1 reads SGHVS; CDR2 reads FQNEAQ. The CDR3 sequence is 14 residues long. The CDR3 region has the DNA TGTGCCAGCAGCTTAGAGGGACACAACTATGGCTACACCTTC. Its protein product is CASSLEGHNYGYTF.

V is TRBV19 and J is TRBJ2-5; 10 bases fit TRBD1. This CDR3 comprises 15 residues. V gave up 6 bases and J gave up 4 bases; unmatched junction bases: 8. Germline loops: CDR1 LNHDA, CDR2 SQIVND (reference sequence). The CDR3 loop reads CASSFRQGAGETQYF. For the CDR3, the DNA is TGTGCCAGTAGCTTCCGACAGGGGGCAGGAGAGACCCAGTACTTC. Complete variable domain (other parts from reference TRBV19 and TRBJ2-5): DGGITQSPKYLFRKEGQNVTLSCEQNLNHDAMYWYRQDPGQGLRLIYYSQIVNDFQKGDIAEGYSVSREKKESFPLTVTSAQKNPTAFYLCASSFRQGAGETQYFGPGTRLLVL.

The chain couples TRBV7-2 to TRBJ2-1; 13 nucleotides match TRBD2. The CDR3 has 16 amino acids. Germline V gene sequence: CDR1 SGHTA, CDR2 FQGNSA. The V segment lost 2 bases and the J segment 6 bases; nucleotides outside the gene matches: 4. The CDR3 reads CASSLRTSGGFNEQFF. CDR3 sequence (DNA): TGTGCCAGCAGCTTACGGACTAGCGGGGGTTTCAATGAGCAGTTCTTC.

The chain joins TRBV11-2 to TRBJ2-1; TRBD2 agrees at 9 bases. V shed 2 bases and J 4 bases; nucleotides not matched to a gene: 6. The V gene's germline CDR1 is SGHAT and CDR2 FQNNGV. The length of the CDR3 is 16 residues. The CDR3 protein is CASSLLSSGTYNEQFF. In DNA, the CDR3 is TGTGCCAGCAGCTTATTGTCTAGCGGGACTTACAATGAGCAGTTCTTC.

The table lists this clone with a few counts. The rearrangement uses TRBV28 and TRBJ2-3; 14 bases agree with TRBD2. Germline assignment: CDR1 MDHEN and CDR2 SYDVKM. The CDR3 spans 17 residues. Trimming took 5 bases from V and 5 from J; bases not matched to a gene: 9. CDR3 protein: CASSPGLAGGRGDTQYF. The CDR3 DNA reads TGTGCCAGCAGTCCCGGACTAGCGGGAGGCCGCGGAGATACGCAGTATTTT.

The V call is TRBV4-3, the J call TRBJ2-3, with 7 bases matching TRBD2. With V trimmed by 1 base and J by 2 bases, 9 bases remained unmatched. Germline-derived CDR1 and CDR2 are LGHNA and YSLEER. The CDR3 spans 17 residues. Here the CDR3 reads CASSQGWASGSTDTQYF. The CDR3 coding sequence is TGCGCCAGCAGCCAAGGATGGGCTAGCGGTTCCACAGATACGCAGTATTTT.

CDR3 sequence: CASSEGRNQETQYF. In nucleotides, the CDR3 is TGTGCCAGCAGTGAAGGTAGAAACCAAGAGACCCAGTACTTC. This chain links TRBV2 with TRBJ2-5; D gene uncertain. Per the germline V gene, CDR1 is SNHLY and CDR2 is FYNNEI. V lost 1 base to trimming and J lost 0 bases, with 6 bases between them. The CDR3 runs 14 residues. Looking up the rest from reference TRBV2 and TRBJ2-5 gives the full variable domain: EPEVTQTPSHQVTQMGQEVILRCVPISNHLYFYWYRQILGQKVEFLVSFYNNEISEKSEIFDDQFSVERPDGSNFTLKIRSTKLEDSAMYFCASSEGRNQETQYFGPGTRLLVL.